This T cell receptor beta chain comes out of a study of cytomegalovirus exposure and HLA in healthy donors. Whole-study context: A data release that came early held roughly 80 million unique TCRs from HLA-typed donors. Notes on the study in general: TCR sequences were mostly rare, though some public TCRs occurred in many donors.

60 Vbeta and 13 Jbeta primers were used in PCR. Clones were read by immunoSEQ multiplex PCR, and TCRdb kept only the in-frame ones, dropping some. The sample has 200,000 to 300,000 clones, 80% to 85% seen once. Trimming cost V 7 bases and J 2 bases, with 15 bases left between them. This CDR3 contains 14 residues. Germline CDR1 reads SGHAT; CDR2 reads FQDESV (reference sequence). Note on this clone: The antigen is not known.

Sequenced sample: PBMCs. This clonotype was obtained from a woman aged 60-75 years in good health and CMV-seropositive. V gene TRBV11-1 combines with J gene TRBJ2-7; D gene unclear. CDR3 in amino acids: CASTPAPDTYEQYF. CDR3 nucleotides: TGTGCCAGCACCCCAGCTCCAGACACCTACGAGCAGTACTTC.